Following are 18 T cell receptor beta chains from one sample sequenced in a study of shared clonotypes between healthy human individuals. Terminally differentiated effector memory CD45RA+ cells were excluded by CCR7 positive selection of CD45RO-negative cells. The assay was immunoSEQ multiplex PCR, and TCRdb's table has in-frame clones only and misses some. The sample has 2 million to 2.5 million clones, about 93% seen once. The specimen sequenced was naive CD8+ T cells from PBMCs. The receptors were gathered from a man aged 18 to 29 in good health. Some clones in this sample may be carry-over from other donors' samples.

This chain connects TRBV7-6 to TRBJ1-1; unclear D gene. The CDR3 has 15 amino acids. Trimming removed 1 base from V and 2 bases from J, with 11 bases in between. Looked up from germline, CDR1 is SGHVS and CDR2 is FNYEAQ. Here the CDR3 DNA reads TGTGCCAGCAGCTTAGGTCCACGCGGAAACACTGAAGCTTTCTTT. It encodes CASSLGPRGNTEAFF.

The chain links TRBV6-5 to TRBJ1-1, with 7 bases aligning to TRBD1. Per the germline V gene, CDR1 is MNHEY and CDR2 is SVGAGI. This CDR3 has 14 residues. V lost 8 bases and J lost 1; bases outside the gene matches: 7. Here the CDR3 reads CASGPGQKNTEAFF. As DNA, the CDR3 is TGTGCCAGCGGTCCGGGACAGAAGAACACTGAAGCTTTCTTT.

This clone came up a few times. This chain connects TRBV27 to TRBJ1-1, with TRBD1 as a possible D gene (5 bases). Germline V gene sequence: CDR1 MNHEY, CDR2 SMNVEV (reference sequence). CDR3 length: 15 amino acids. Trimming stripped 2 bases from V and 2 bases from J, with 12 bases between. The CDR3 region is CASSLRGVDNTEAFF. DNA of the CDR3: TGTGCCAGCAGTTTACGGGGGGTGGATAACACTGAAGCTTTCTTT.

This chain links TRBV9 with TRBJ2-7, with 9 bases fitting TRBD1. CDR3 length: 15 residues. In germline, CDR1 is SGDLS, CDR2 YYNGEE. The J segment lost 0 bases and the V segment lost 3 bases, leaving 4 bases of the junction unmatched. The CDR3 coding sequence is TGTGCCAGCAGCGGAGGACAGGGGACCTCCTACGAGCAGTACTTC. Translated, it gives CASSGGQGTSYEQYF. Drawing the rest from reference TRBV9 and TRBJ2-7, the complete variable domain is DSGVTQTPKHLITATGQRVTLRCSPRSGDLSVYWYQQSLDQGLQFLIQYYNGEERAKGNILERFSAQQFPDLHSELNLSSLELGDSALYFCASSGGQGTSYEQYFGPGTRLTVT.

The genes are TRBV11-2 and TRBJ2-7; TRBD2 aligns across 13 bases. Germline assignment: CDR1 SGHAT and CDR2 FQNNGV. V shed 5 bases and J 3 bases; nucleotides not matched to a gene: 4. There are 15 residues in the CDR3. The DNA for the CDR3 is TGTGCCAGCAGCGCGGGACTAGCGGGATTCTACGAGCAGTACTTC. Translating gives CASSAGLAGFYEQYF.

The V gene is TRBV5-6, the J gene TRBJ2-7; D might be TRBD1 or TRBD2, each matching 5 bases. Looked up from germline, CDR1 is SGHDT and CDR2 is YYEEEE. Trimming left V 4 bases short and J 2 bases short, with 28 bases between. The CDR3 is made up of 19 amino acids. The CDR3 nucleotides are TGTGCCAGCAGCCGTTCGTGGGGCAGATCGGACTCCCCGACCTACGAGCAGTACTTC. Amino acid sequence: CASSRSWGRSDSPTYEQYF.

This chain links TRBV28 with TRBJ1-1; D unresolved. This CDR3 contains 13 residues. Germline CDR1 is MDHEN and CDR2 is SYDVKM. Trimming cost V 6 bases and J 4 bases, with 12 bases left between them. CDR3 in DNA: TGTGCCAGCAGAATGTACAGACTCACTGAAGCTTTCTTT. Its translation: CASRMYRLTEAFF.

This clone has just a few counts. The CDR3 spells CASKRGPNTEAFF. CDR3 in DNA: TGTGCCAGCAAACGGGGCCCGAACACTGAAGCTTTCTTT. This sequence joins TRBV18 and TRBJ1-1, with D possibly matching TRBD1 (5 bases). V lost 8 bases and J 1 base, leaving 11 bases between the germline ends. The length of the CDR3 is 13 residues. CDR1 KGHSH and CDR2 LQKENI come from the germline V gene.

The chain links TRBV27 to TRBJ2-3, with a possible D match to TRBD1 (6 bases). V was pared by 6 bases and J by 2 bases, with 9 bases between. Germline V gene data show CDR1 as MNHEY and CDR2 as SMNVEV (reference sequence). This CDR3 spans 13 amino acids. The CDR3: CASSTGHTDTQYF. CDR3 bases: TGTGCCAGCAGCACAGGGCACACAGATACGCAGTATTTT.

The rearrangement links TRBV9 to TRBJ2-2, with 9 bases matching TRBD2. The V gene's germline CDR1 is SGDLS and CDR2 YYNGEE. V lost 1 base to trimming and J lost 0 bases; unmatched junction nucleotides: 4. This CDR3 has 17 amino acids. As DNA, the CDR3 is TGTGCCAGCAGCGTACTCTTAGCGGGAGCGAACACCGGGGAGCTGTTTTTT. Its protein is CASSVLLAGANTGELFF.

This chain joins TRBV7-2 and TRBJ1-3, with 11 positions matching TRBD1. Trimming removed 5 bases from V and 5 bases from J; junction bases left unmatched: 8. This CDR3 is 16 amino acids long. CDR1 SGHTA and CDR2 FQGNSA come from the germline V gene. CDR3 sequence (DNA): TGTGCCAGCAGCGCAGCCGGGACAGGGGGGCGAAACACCATATATTTT. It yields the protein CASSAAGTGGRNTIYF.

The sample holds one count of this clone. In DNA, the CDR3 is TGTGCCAGCAGCCAGGTCGGACGGGGTAATGAGCAGTTCTTC. Translation gives CASSQVGRGNEQFF. The genes are TRBV4-2 and TRBJ2-1; D possibly corresponds to TRBD2 (5 bases). The CDR3 contains 14 residues. Germline V gene data show CDR1 as LGHNA and CDR2 as YNFKEQ. The ends were cut back, 3 bases at V and 7 bases at J, with 13 bases in the middle.

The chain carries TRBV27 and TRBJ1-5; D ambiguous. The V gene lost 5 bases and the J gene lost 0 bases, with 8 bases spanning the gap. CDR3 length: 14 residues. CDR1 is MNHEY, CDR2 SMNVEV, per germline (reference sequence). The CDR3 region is CASSAAVSNQPQHF. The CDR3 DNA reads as TGTGCCAGCAGTGCCGCCGTTAGCAATCAGCCCCAGCATTTT.

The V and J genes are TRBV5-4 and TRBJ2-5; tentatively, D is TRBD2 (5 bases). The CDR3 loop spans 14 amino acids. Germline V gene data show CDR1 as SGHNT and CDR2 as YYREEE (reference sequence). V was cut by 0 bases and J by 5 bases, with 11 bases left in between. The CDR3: CASSLADRGETQYF. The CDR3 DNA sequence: TGTGCCAGCAGCTTGGCCGACCGCGGGGAGACCCAGTACTTC.

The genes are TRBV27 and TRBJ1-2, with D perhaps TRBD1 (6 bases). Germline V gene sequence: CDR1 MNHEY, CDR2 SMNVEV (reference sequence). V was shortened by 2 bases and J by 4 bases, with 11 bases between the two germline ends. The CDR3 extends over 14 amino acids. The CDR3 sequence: CASSLRTEGYGYTF. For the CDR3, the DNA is TGTGCCAGCAGTTTACGGACAGAAGGCTATGGCTACACCTTC.

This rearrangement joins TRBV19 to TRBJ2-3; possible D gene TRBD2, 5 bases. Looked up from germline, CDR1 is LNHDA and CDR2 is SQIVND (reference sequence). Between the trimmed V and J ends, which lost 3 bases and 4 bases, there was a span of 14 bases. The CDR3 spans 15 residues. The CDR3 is CASSMNGEWADTQYF. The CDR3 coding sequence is TGTGCCAGTAGTATGAACGGGGAGTGGGCAGATACGCAGTATTTT.

The CDR3 DNA follows: TGTGCCAGCAGTGCCCCCGGGGACTACCAGCCCCAGCATTTT. Translated, it gives CASSAPGDYQPQHF. This rearrangement joins TRBV28 to TRBJ1-5, with D perhaps TRBD1 (5 bases). Trimming took 5 bases from V and 7 from J, leaving 15 bases between them. Germline V gene lookup returns CDR1 MDHEN and CDR2 SYDVKM. CDR3 length: 14 amino acids.

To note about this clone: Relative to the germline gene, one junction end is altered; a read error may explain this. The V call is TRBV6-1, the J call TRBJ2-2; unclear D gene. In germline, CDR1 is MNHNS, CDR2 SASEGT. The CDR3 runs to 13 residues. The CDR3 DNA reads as TGTGCCAGCATTACTTGGAACGCCGGGGAGCTGTTTTTT. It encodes CASITWNAGELFF.